This T cell receptor (beta chain) was documented in a study of graft-versus-host responses after intestinal transplantation. Study-wide context: Every transplant recipient was induced with anti-thymocyte globulin, then maintained on tacrolimus and steroids for two to four years.

As regards this clone: Antigen specificity is unknown.

Assay: immunoSEQ multiplex PCR; the TCRdb copy retains only in-frame clones and omits some. The repertoire has roughly 97,000 clones, about 90% of them found once; the top ten carry over 0.7%. Study observations and caveats: Recipient marrow contained GvH clones, some of which appeared first in ileum or blood. Early post-transplant HvG declines were associated with peak circulating GvH clone levels.

This CDR3 is 14 amino acids long. Germline V CDR1 and CDR2: SEHNR, FQNEAQ (reference sequence). Trimming removed 4 bases from V and 3 bases from J, with 13 bases in between. This chain joins TRBV7-9 and TRBJ2-7, with D possibly TRBD2 on 5 matching bases. The sequencing here drew on unstimulated CD4+ T cells sorted from spleen or lymph node cells, taken before intestinal transplant. This receptor was obtained from a human donor who received an intestinal transplant. DNA for the CDR3: TGTGCCAGCAGCTCCCTTGGGGAGATCTACGAGCAGTACTTC. Protein sequence: CASSSLGEIYEQYF.